Following are 11 T cell receptor beta chains from one sample sequenced in a study of blood T cell repertoires in COVID-19 (TCRdb year 2020). The method behind the library was the immunoSEQ multiplex PCR assay. This is the immuneACCESS table as TCRdb keeps it, with only in-frame sequences that have V and J called. A part of the clones is gone; compared with another copy, unresolved V genes explain less than half, and the rest is unexplained. Across this sample there are 200,000 to 300,000 clones, with 84% seen only once. Around 4% of the sample is held by the ten biggest clonotypes. Sequenced material: peripheral blood. The receptors come from a man in his sixties with acute or convalescent COVID-19.

Ten or more counts support this clone. The V call is TRBV2, the J call TRBJ1-2; no reliable D call. With 5 bases removed from V and 1 base from J, the gap between germline ends came to 2 bases. The germline V gene has CDR1 SNHLY and CDR2 FYNNEI. The CDR3 totals 11 residues. In DNA form, the CDR3 reads TGTGCCAGCAGTCATAACTATGGCTACACCTTC. The encoded protein is CASSHNYGYTF.

The V call is TRBV20-1, the J call TRBJ1-5; TRBD1 is a possible D gene (6 bases). Per germline, CDR1 DFQATT and CDR2 SNEGSKA (reference sequence). This CDR3 contains 14 residues. V lost 3 bases and J 6 bases, leaving 15 bases between the germline ends. CDR3 sequence (DNA): TGCAGTGCTAGTATCGAAAGGGGGGGTCAGCCCCAGCATTTT. Its translation is CSASIERGGQPQHF.

V and J are TRBV11-2 and TRBJ1-1, with no clear D. Germline loops: CDR1 SGHAT, CDR2 FQNNGV. CDR3 size: 14 residues. V lost 1 base and J lost 6, with 12 bases in between. The CDR3 protein is CASSLAEVSAEAFF. The CDR3 region has the DNA TGTGCCAGCAGCTTAGCGGAGGTTAGCGCTGAAGCTTTCTTT.

The chain couples TRBV12-3 or TRBV12-4 to TRBJ1-2; D is uncertain. The V end lost 6 bases, the J end lost 4 bases, and 9 bases lay between the germline ends. This CDR3 region has 12 residues. The CDR3 reads CASSPNSYGYTF. Written as DNA, the CDR3 is TGTGCCAGCAGCCCCAACAGCTATGGCTACACCTTC.

The V call is TRBV4-2, the J call TRBJ1-1, with D unresolved. The CDR3 spans 15 residues. CDR1 is LGHNA, CDR2 YNFKEQ, per germline. Deletions cut 1 base from V and 2 bases from J, with 11 bases between. The CDR3 region is CASSQGVQANTEAFF. The CDR3 nucleotides are TGTGCCAGCAGCCAAGGGGTCCAGGCCAACACTGAAGCTTTCTTT.

The chain employs TRBV29-1 and TRBJ1-2; D might be TRBD1 (6 bases). V gave up 0 bases and J gave up 8 bases, with 19 bases separating them. CDR3 length equals 15 residues. In germline, CDR1 is SQVTM, CDR2 ANQGSEA. CDR3 sequence (DNA): TGCAGCGTTGAAGATCTGGGGCAGGGGAAAAGAGGCTACACCTTC. Its protein product is CSVEDLGQGKRGYTF.

The chain uses TRBV6-4 and TRBJ2-2; 14 bases are a match to TRBD2. This CDR3 contains 15 residues. Germline V gene lookup returns CDR1 MRHNA and CDR2 SNTAGT. J was trimmed by 6 bases and V by 6 bases; bases with no gene match: 3. CDR3 loop: CASSPGLAGAGELFF. As DNA, the CDR3 is TGTGCCAGCAGCCCGGGACTAGCGGGAGCCGGGGAGCTGTTTTTT.

This clone came up once. V is TRBV27 and J is TRBJ2-7; a possible D gene is TRBD2 (5 bases). Germline-derived CDR1 and CDR2 are MNHEY and SMNVEV (reference sequence). With 6 bases removed from V and 2 bases from J, the gap between germline ends came to 14 bases. CDR3 length equals 14 residues. CDR3 in amino acids: CASSHKPGTYEQYF. CDR3 bases: TGTGCCAGCAGCCATAAACCGGGGACCTACGAGCAGTACTTC.

This clone turned up a few times. The chain has TRBV28 and TRBJ2-6; 8 nucleotides line up with TRBD1. CDR3 length equals 16 residues. Germline values: CDR1 MDHEN, CDR2 SYDVKM. V gave up 5 bases and J gave up 2 bases; unmatched junction bases: 5. Written as DNA, the CDR3 is TGTGCCAGCAGTGGACAGGGTTTAGCTGGGGCCAACGTCCTGACTTTC. It translates to CASSGQGLAGANVLTF.

The chain joins TRBV28 to TRBJ2-7; a weak D match, TRBD2 (6 bases). CDR1 MDHEN and CDR2 SYDVKM come from the germline V gene. The length of the CDR3 is 14 residues. V lost 3 bases to trimming and J lost 4 bases, with 13 bases between them. The CDR3 protein is CASSLAGKLYEQYF. The CDR3 bases are TGTGCCAGCAGTTTGGCGGGGAAACTTTACGAGCAGTACTTC. Based on the CDR3 plus reference TRBV28 and TRBJ2-7, the full variable domain is DVKVTQSSRYLVKRTGEKVFLECVQDMDHENMFWYRQDPGLGLRLIYFSYDVKMKEKGDIPEGYSVSREKKERFSLILESASTNQTSMYLCASSLAGKLYEQYFGPGTRLTVT.

The rearrangement joins TRBV19 to TRBJ2-1, with 10 bases identical to TRBD1. V lost 6 bases, J lost 8 bases, and 10 bases stayed unmatched. Per the germline V gene, CDR1 is LNHDA and CDR2 is SQIVND (reference sequence). The CDR3 runs to 15 residues. CDR3 loop: CASRPEGTGVYEQFF. The CDR3 DNA reads as TGTGCCAGTAGGCCAGAGGGGACAGGGGTTTATGAGCAGTTCTTC.